The 14 T cell receptor beta chains presented below share a single source sample, sequenced in a study of persistence of HIV-infected CD4 T cells. An overlapping HIV-1 Gag peptide pool stimulated these cells at 0.75 to 1 ug/peptide/mL. Responding CD4+ T cells were sorted by upregulation of both CD40 ligand and CD69. This was the immunoSEQ version 4 assay in survey mode. Assay: immunoSEQ multiplex PCR; the TCRdb copy retains only in-frame clones and omits some. The table lists thousands of clones, less than 85% of them singletons, with 2% in the top ten. Their specific antigens are unknown. The sequences come from CD4+ T cells sorted from PBMCs after 18-hour stimulation, collected from a patient who received antiretroviral therapy. Source of these receptors: an adult woman with HIV who was CMV-seropositive.

The chain employs TRBV6-5 and TRBJ2-7; 14 nucleotides agree with TRBD2. The CDR3 covers 14 residues. In germline, CDR1 is MNHEY, CDR2 SVGAGI. The V gene end was trimmed by 8 bases and the J gene end by 5 bases; junction bases not matched to a gene: 5. The CDR3 sequence: CASQGTSGSHEQYF. DNA for the CDR3: TGTGCCAGCCAGGGGACTAGCGGGAGTCACGAGCAGTACTTC.

This chain joins TRBV19 and TRBJ1-5; D is unresolved. The germline CDR1 and CDR2 sequences are LNHDA and SQIVND (reference sequence). With 8 bases removed from V and 4 bases from J, the gap between germline ends came to 12 bases. This CDR3 spans 13 amino acids. This chain's CDR3 is CASAPTTNQPQHF. The CDR3 DNA sequence: TGTGCCAGTGCGCCCACTACTAATCAGCCCCAGCATTTT.

This clone came up a few times. This CDR3 is CATTQGTNTEAFF. DNA for the CDR3: TGTGCCACCACTCAGGGGACGAACACTGAAGCTTTCTTT. V gene TRBV6-5 combines with J gene TRBJ1-1, with D perhaps TRBD1 (6 bases). The CDR3 extends over 13 amino acids. V was cut by 10 bases and J by 1 base, with 13 bases left in between. The germline V gene encodes CDR1 MNHEY and CDR2 SVGAGI.

In this sample, this clone turned up a few times. The chain recombines TRBV20-1 with TRBJ1-1, with D unclear. Between the trimmed V and J ends, which lost 5 bases and 11 bases, there was a span of 12 bases. The germline gives CDR1 DFQATT, CDR2 SNEGSKA (reference sequence). The CDR3 covers 10 residues. The CDR3 coding sequence is TGCAGTGCTGATACTATCGGGGCTTTCTTT. Amino acids: CSADTIGAFF.

This chain joins TRBV21-1 and TRBJ2-3; the D segment call TRBD1 is taken from the table without a DNA check. TRBV21-1 corresponds to a pseudogene. The CDR3 is made up of 17 amino acids. The CDR3 is CASSNLIQGLSTDTQYF. CDR3 sequence (DNA): TGTGCCAGCAGCAACTTGATACAGGGGTTAAGCACAGATACGCAGTATTTT.

Concerning this clone itself: A read error is possible here, since a much larger clone lies one base away. Other DNA sequences in the same sample also yield this CDR3. This chain uses TRBV30 with TRBJ1-1, with D tentatively TRBD1 (5 bases). Germline CDR1 and CDR2: GTSNPN and SVGIG (reference sequence). The CDR3 sequence is 13 residues long. V lost 3 bases, J lost 1 base, and 9 bases lay in between. The CDR3 reads CAWRAGQNTEAFF. The DNA for the CDR3 is TGTGCCTGGAGGGCCGGACAGAACACTGAAGCTTTCTTT.

This clone was observed once. The chain employs TRBV7-6 and TRBJ2-2; TRBD1 agrees at 8 bases. J was trimmed by 3 bases and V by 4 bases; bases with no gene match: 10. This CDR3 is 17 amino acids long. Per the germline V gene, CDR1 is SGHVS and CDR2 is FNYEAQ. The CDR3 reads CASSSRGQGRYTGELFF. The CDR3 DNA reads as TGTGCCAGCAGCTCTAGAGGACAGGGAAGGTACACCGGGGAGCTGTTTTTT.

This clone was observed a single time. The chain has TRBV18 and TRBJ1-2; 8 positions agree with TRBD1. From germline, CDR1 is KGHSH and CDR2 LQKENI. This CDR3 is 14 amino acids long. V lost 4 bases and J lost 4; bases outside the gene matches: 5. CDR3 loop: CASSRTGTGYGYTF. CDR3 nucleotides: TGTGCCAGCTCACGGACAGGGACGGGCTATGGCTACACCTTC.

The rearrangement uses TRBV10-3 and TRBJ1-2; D is perhaps TRBD1 (5 bases). The CDR3 sequence is 14 residues long. V lost 2 bases, J lost 6 bases, and 13 bases lay in between. Per the germline V gene, CDR1 is ENHRY and CDR2 is SYGVKD. The CDR3 DNA reads as TGTGCCATCAGTGAGAACAGGCAGGAACATGGCTACACCTTC. It specifies CAISENRQEHGYTF.

This clone has just a few counts. The chain recombines TRBV4-1 with TRBJ2-7; 10 bases are shared with TRBD1. Trimming at V came to 1 base and at J to 4 bases, leaving 4 bases not matched to a gene. The germline V gene has CDR1 MGHRA and CDR2 YSYEKL. This CDR3 is 15 amino acids long. The CDR3 bases are TGCGCCAGCAGCCAAGCGACAGGGGGCTTGTACGAGCAGTACTTC. Protein: CASSQATGGLYEQYF.

The V gene is TRBV5-4, the J gene TRBJ2-1; D remains ambiguous. V gave up 4 bases and J gave up 1 base, with 12 bases separating them. The CDR3 has 15 amino acids. Germline values: CDR1 SGHNT, CDR2 YYREEE (reference sequence). The CDR3 loop is CASSTHLGSYNEQFF. The CDR3 nucleotides are TGTGCCAGCAGCACCCACCTAGGGTCCTACAATGAGCAGTTCTTC.

V usage is TRBV18 and J usage is TRBJ2-3, with TRBD1 as a possible D gene (6 bases). The CDR3 totals 15 residues. Trimming removed 2 bases at V and 1 base at J, with 10 bases between. Germline CDR1 and CDR2: KGHSH and LQKENI. The DNA for the CDR3 is TGTGCCAGCTCACCAACAGGGTCTGGCACAGATACGCAGTATTTT. Amino acids: CASSPTGSGTDTQYF.

The rearrangement links TRBV28 to TRBJ2-7; 7 bases match TRBD1. Germline trimming cut 5 bases from V and 4 bases from J; bases unmatched to any gene: 5. Germline V gene sequence: CDR1 MDHEN, CDR2 SYDVKM. The CDR3 has 13 residues. The CDR3 bases are TGTGCCAGCAGTCTCTCAGGGGGTTACGAGCAGTACTTC. Amino acid sequence: CASSLSGGYEQYF.

The rearrangement joins TRBV7-6 to TRBJ1-4; TRBD1 matches 8 bases. CDR3 size: 17 residues. Germline lookup yields CDR1 SGHVS and CDR2 FNYEAQ. V was clipped by 0 bases and J by 7 bases; unmatched bases: 10. This CDR3 is CASSLAGGTGEGEKLFF. DNA of the CDR3: TGTGCCAGCAGCTTAGCAGGGGGGACAGGCGAGGGTGAAAAACTGTTTTTT.